This TCR beta chain was recovered during a study of T-cell reconstitution after alpha-beta-depleted transplantation in children. Findings and limits, study-wide: Expanded clones from the graft, numbering several hundred, reportedly supplied alpha-beta T cells about two months after transplant.

As for this clonotype: Its antigen remains unknown.

V lost 4 bases, J lost 4 bases, and 10 bases lay in between. The CDR3 sequence is 14 residues long. The germline CDR1 and CDR2 sequences are KGHSH and LQKENI. The library targeted TCRbeta and was prepared with unique molecular identifiers. TCRdb re-called the PCR reads through MiXCR, storing one row per CDR3 protein. The data contain 250,000 to 300,000 distinct CDR3 sequences, roughly a tenth of them singletons. This clonotype originated in a boy younger than two with acute myeloid leukemia, due to receive a stem cell transplant. J is TRBJ2-2 and V is TRBV18, with D perhaps matching TRBD1 or TRBD2 (6 bases each). The sequencing used PBMCs, collected before TCRalphabeta/CD19-depleted stem cell transplant. Here the CDR3 reads CASSRGASTGELFF. DNA of the CDR3: TGTGCCAGCTCACGGGGGGCCTCCACCGGGGAGCTGTTTTTT. The complete variable domain, with remaining parts taken from reference TRBV18 and TRBJ2-2, reads NAGVMQNPRHLVRRRGQEARLRCSPMKGHSHVYWYRQLPEEGLKFMVYLQKENIIDESGMPKERFSAEFPKEGPSILRIQQVVRGDSAAYFCASSRGASTGELFFGEGSRLTVL.